The 17 T cell receptor beta chains reported below all come from one sample, sequenced in a study of Graves' ophthalmopathy and Graves' hyperthyroidism. Amplification of TCR beta CDR3 regions used RNA transcripts. The workflow started with a first-round RT-PCR run with HTBI primers and then moved on to a second-round multiplex PCR. MiXCR, run by TCRdb on the multiplex PCR reads, gives a single entry per CDR3 protein. The sample has roughly 600,000 distinct CDR3 sequences, under 40% seen once. What was sequenced was peripheral blood or thyroid tissue (not recorded which). The receptor set was obtained from an adult man with Graves' hyperthyroidism.

The chain carries TRBV12-5 and TRBJ2-5; D unresolved. The CDR3 totals 13 residues. The V and J ends lost 2 bases and 5 bases respectively, with 9 bases between them. Germline V gene lookup returns CDR1 LGHNT and CDR2 FRNRAP. The CDR3 nucleotides are TGTGCTAGTGGTTTGATTCCGGTGGAGACCCAGTACTTC. Translated: CASGLIPVETQYF.

Comment on this clonotype: A read error may be the cause here, since a much bigger clone is one base away. The chain links TRBV28 to TRBJ1-1, with D perhaps TRBD1 (6 bases). The V end was cut by 9 bases, the J end by 3 bases, with 14 bases between. This CDR3 contains 13 residues. Germline CDR1 and CDR2: MDHEN and SYDVKM. CDR3 sequence: CASQGHHDTEAFF. CDR3 DNA: TGTGCCAGTCAGGGGCACCATGACACTGAAGCTTTCTTT.

This clonotype was recorded many times. The chain carries TRBV20-1 and TRBJ1-6; 7 bases match TRBD1. CDR1 and CDR2 from the germline V gene are DFQATT and SNEGSKA (reference sequence). With 0 bases clipped from V and 7 bases from J, the junction kept 3 bases outside the gene matches. The CDR3 covers 14 residues. Written as DNA, the CDR3 is TGCAGTGCTAGAGAGACAGGGATCAATTCACCCCTCCACTTT. Its translation is CSARETGINSPLHF.

The rearrangement joins TRBV7-2 to TRBJ1-2; 10 bases fit TRBD1. The CDR3 is made up of 13 amino acids. J lost 8 bases, V lost 0 bases, and 0 bases had no gene match. Germline values: CDR1 SGHTA, CDR2 FQGNSA. CDR3 residues: CASSLATGGGYTF. CDR3 nucleotides: TGTGCCAGCAGCTTAGCGACAGGGGGCGGCTACACCTTC.

This clonotype was seen only a few times. The rearrangement links TRBV7-2 to TRBJ2-2, with 8 bases that match TRBD1. Germline lookup yields CDR1 SGHTA and CDR2 FQGNSA. CDR3 size: 15 residues. Unmatched junction bases numbered 5, after V lost 6 bases and J lost 2 bases. CDR3 sequence: CASSQTGGNTGELFF. The CDR3 nucleotides read TGTGCCAGCAGTCAAACAGGGGGAAACACCGGGGAGCTGTTTTTT.

The table lists this clonotype with many counts. This chain joins TRBV19 and TRBJ2-7; 9 bases map to TRBD2. Trimming at V came to 5 bases and at J to 4 bases, leaving 9 bases not matched to a gene. The CDR3 sequence is 15 residues long. Germline lookup yields CDR1 LNHDA and CDR2 SQIVND (reference sequence). CDR3 in DNA: TGTGCCAGTAGTGGGAGCGGGGGGCCCCCGTACGAGCAGTACTTC. Translated, it gives CASSGSGGPPYEQYF.

The chain has TRBV2 and TRBJ2-5, with a possible D match to TRBD1 (6 bases). There are 14 residues in the CDR3. The germline gives CDR1 SNHLY, CDR2 FYNNEI. V gave up 6 bases and J gave up 2 bases, with 13 bases separating them. CDR3 bases: TGTGCCAGCAGGCCGACACAGGGACAAGAGACCCAGTACTTC. Its translation is CASRPTQGQETQYF.

In its sample, this clonotype was seen a few times. The chain is built from TRBV12-3 or TRBV12-4 and TRBJ1-5; D not resolved. This CDR3 is built from 15 residues. The V end was cut by 1 base, the J end by 3 bases, with 10 bases between. CDR3 DNA: TGTGCCAGCAGTTTAGGAGGGTTTAACAATCAGCCCCAGCATTTT. Protein product: CASSLGGFNNQPQHF.

The sample holds many counts of this clonotype. The rearrangement joins TRBV27 to TRBJ1-5; no clear D. Trimming stripped 5 bases from V and 5 bases from J, with 10 bases between. The germline CDR1 and CDR2 sequences are MNHEY and SMNVEV (reference sequence). CDR3 length equals 13 residues. The CDR3 loop is CASSRSGDQPQHF. The CDR3, as DNA: TGTGCCAGCAGTCGAAGCGGGGATCAGCCCCAGCATTTT.

This clonotype was observed many times. The rearrangement joins TRBV10-2 to TRBJ1-2; 7 nucleotides line up with TRBD1. CDR3 size: 14 residues. Trimming removed 0 bases from V and 8 bases from J; junction bases left unmatched: 6. The germline V gene has CDR1 WSHSY and CDR2 SAAADI. CDR3 in amino acids: CASSESTGLSGYTF. DNA for the CDR3: TGCGCCAGCAGTGAGTCGACAGGGTTGAGCGGCTACACCTTC.

This clonotype was seen ten or more times. The chain combines TRBV12-3 or TRBV12-4 with TRBJ2-7; D gene uncertain. The CDR3 contains 13 residues. V was clipped by 1 base and J by 4 bases, with 8 bases between them. The DNA for the CDR3 is TGTGCCAGCAGTTTAGACGGAAGGTACGAGCAGTACTTC. Protein product: CASSLDGRYEQYF.

Only a few counts were recorded for this clonotype. The V gene is TRBV5-1, the J gene TRBJ2-7, with D maybe TRBD1 (6 bases). Gene TRBJ2-1 matches the end of the DNA better, so the J call may be wrong. Per germline, CDR1 SGHRS and CDR2 YFSETQ. This CDR3 spans 15 amino acids. The chain's CDR3 is CASSLEQGTTDEQFF. The CDR3 region has the DNA TGCGCCAGCAGCTTGGAGCAAGGGACAACTGATGAGCAGTTCTTC.

Concerning this clonotype: A read error may be the cause here, since a much bigger clone is one base away. This chain uses TRBV4-3 with TRBJ1-2; D perhaps matches TRBD1 (6 bases). The germline CDR1 and CDR2 sequences are LGHNA and YSLEER. This CDR3 is built from 13 residues. The DNA of the CDR3 is TGCGCCGGCAGCCGAGACAGGCTGGCTGGCTACACCTTC. This translates into CAGSRDRLAGYTF.

This clonotype was detected many times. The chain has TRBV29-1 and TRBJ2-2, with D unclear. CDR1 is SQVTM and CDR2 is ANQGSEA in the germline V gene. The CDR3 contains 12 residues. CDR3 bases: TGCAGTGCACTTAGCACGAACGGGGAGCTGTTTTTT. As protein: CSALSTNGELFF.

The chain has TRBV12-3 or TRBV12-4 and TRBJ2-2, with D uncertain. With 3 bases removed from V and 6 bases from J, the gap between germline ends came to 11 bases. The CDR3 contains 14 residues. The CDR3 region is CASSFQDLAGELFF. Here the CDR3 DNA reads TGTGCCAGCAGTTTCCAGGATTTAGCCGGGGAGCTGTTTTTT.

This rearrangement joins TRBV7-9 to TRBJ2-5; TRBD1 matches at 8 bases. Germline V lookup: CDR1 SEHNR, CDR2 FQNEAQ (reference sequence). With 6 bases clipped from V and 5 bases from J, the junction kept 11 bases outside the gene matches. The CDR3 is 15 residues long. As DNA, the CDR3 is TGTGCCAGCAGTTACACTCCAGGGGGCTTCGAGACCCAGTACTTC. This gives the protein CASSYTPGGFETQYF.

The chain recombines TRBV25-1 with TRBJ1-1, with D possibly TRBD1 on 6 matching bases. The CDR3 is 15 residues long. V was cut by 3 bases and J by 0 bases, with 11 bases left in between. Germline CDR1 is MGHDK and CDR2 is SYGVNS. The CDR3 DNA follows: TGTGCCAGCAGTGAGGGAGGGGGGGTGAACACTGAAGCTTTCTTT. Protein product: CASSEGGGVNTEAFF.